This T cell receptor beta chain was sequenced in a study of human T cells and chemical hapten exposure. At the level of the study: A 2 cm by 2 cm inner upper arm patch received 2% DPC for sensitization.

MiXCR, run by TCRdb on the RACE reads, gives a single entry per CDR3 protein. The sample yields around 99,000 distinct CDR3 sequences, roughly an eighth seen once. This clonotype turned up a few times. The time point denotes: patch test 1, 2 weeks after DPC sensitization. Treatment noted: therapeutic diphenylcyclopropenone sensitization with weekly scalp DPC. V was pared by 3 bases and J by 4 bases, with 14 bases between. The CDR3 sequence is 14 residues long. The germline CDR1 and CDR2 sequences are SQVTM and ANQGSEA. Sequenced material: whole blood, taken in connection with sensitization to the hapten diphenylcyclopropenone (DPC). The chain links TRBV29-1 to TRBJ2-3; D is perhaps TRBD2 (6 bases). The clonotype comes from a woman aged 40 to 50 with alopecia areata. Some clones in this sample may be carry-over from other donors' samples. In DNA form, the CDR3 reads TGCAGCGTTGACTTTAGCGGACTTCCAGATACGCAGTATTTT. It specifies CSVDFSGLPDTQYF.